This TCR beta chain was recovered during a study of shared clonotypes between healthy human individuals (dated by TCRdb to 2019 to 2021). Concerning the study at large: A few men and a couple of women, aged 18 to 49 years, made up the cohort. Per donor, leukapheresis produced somewhere between about 0.9 and 9.5 billion PBMCs. To estimate repertoire size and how much clonotypes are shared between individuals, the study performed deep sequencing of blood TCR repertoires from five healthy adults. To increase sequencing depth and limit assay-specific biases, TCR repertoire library preparation and sequencing were carried out by different laboratories using diverse techniques. For each donor, CD4 naive and CD4 memory were each given three plates, CD8 naive was given two plates, and CD8 memory was given one plate. What the authors observed across the whole study: Incomplete sequencing was indicated by rarefaction of sorted-subset datasets, despite the large sequencing depth. Because the study included a small number of donors, the genetic and exposure-history diversity represented was limited. Sharing across a few donors was observed for about 5% of naive CD4, about 3.2% of naive CD8, about 2.3% of memory CD4, and about 0.4% of memory CD8 clonotypes. Estimated clonotype richness was generally larger for naive than for memory subsets. Pairwise subsampling indicated that sequencing depth was expected to affect the degree of clonotype sharing among donors. Sampling was restricted to blood, and TCR repertoires in tissue are likely to differ from TCR repertoires in blood. Compared with non-shared clonotypes, the clonotypes found in all four sorted-subset donors had higher generation probabilities.

The donors were healthy, HIV-negative adults with no recently reported acute infections or vaccinations. All donors were Caucasian adults living in Nashville, Tennessee, USA. Magnetic negative selection was used to enrich CD4+ T cells, after which naive cells were positively selected on CD45RA and the negative fraction became the memory subset. Blood was obtained by leukapheresis, after which PBMCs were separated by Ficoll-Histopaque density gradient centrifugation and cryopreserved in liquid nitrogen vapor phase. Purity and quantity of every magnetically sorted T cell population were checked by analytical flow cytometry. Genomic DNA was isolated from each sorted fraction and quantified by UV absorbance on a Nanodrop 2000c. Using the deep immunoSEQ assay, multiplex PCR amplified TCR CDR3 regions from genomic DNA. For each cell subset, the extracted genomic DNA was distributed evenly across all wells of several immunoSEQ 96-well plates, and each plate served as one replicate. For sorted subsets, each replicate PCR was loaded with approximately 190 ng genomic DNA, equivalent to 30,000 or so T cell genomes. Purified libraries were measured with a Qubit 3.0 fluorometer, size-checked on a Bioanalyzer 2100, and measured again with the KAPA Library Quantification kit. Each immunoSEQ 96-well plate was sequenced on its own single-read 150-cycle Illumina NextSeq 550 flow cell. On the authors' methods: The immunoSEQ output contained only junctional sequences without quality scores, so filtering could not match that applied to full-length reads. Sequences were annotated with PyIR, a Python wrapper for IgBLAST v1.9, using IMGT germline references to assign V/J genes and CDR3. Reads were filtered out if the reads had weak V/J assignments (E-value above 1e-6), no CDR3, stop codons, out-of-frame junctions, or ambiguous translated residues. A V3J clonotype was defined by an identical inferred V gene, J gene, and CDR3 amino acid sequence. The percentage overlap between two repertoires was calculated by dividing the number of shared unique clonotypes by the size of the smaller repertoire. Richness of each repertoire was evaluated using RTK rarefaction, the Chao1 estimator, and Recon v2.1 estimates of unobserved clonotypes. For all TCRbeta clonotypes obtained by the gDNA method from four donors, generation probabilities were computed with OLGA. TCRdb limited this immuneACCESS table to in-frame rearrangements with V and J called. A share of clones is missing; checked studies link under half to unresolved V genes, and the rest is unexplained. V, J and clone size reflect that table, while D and trimming were determined from the DNA. The sample includes about 680,000 clones, with roughly 72% observed a single time. Of the sample, 1.5% to 2% is held by the ten largest clones.

From the cysteine through the phenylalanine, the CDR3 covers 14 amino acids. Only CDR3 DNA is held: 42 bases, read in frame from base 1. CDR1 and CDR2 are read off the germline V gene as SNHLY and FYNNEI. Trimming takes 5 bases from V and 3 bases from J, and the germline ends sit 14 bases apart. Concerning this clone itself: No cognate antigen has been identified for it. Per-base qualities were not stored, and no clone one base away is much larger.

The rearrangement joined TRBV2 to TRBJ2-7; possibly the D gene is TRBD1, per 6 matching bases. The material sequenced was memory CD4+ T cells sorted from blood. The meaning of the sample's cell subset or site label: CD45RA-negative fraction. The sequence derives from a woman aged 25-40 years in good health. The nucleotides are TGTGCCAGCAGTACCGGGACAAGGGGCTACGAGCAGTACTTC. Its protein reads: CASSTGTRGYEQYF.